The rows below give T cell receptor beta chains drawn from one sample of a study of blood T cell repertoires in COVID-19. The data were produced by immunoSEQ multiplex PCR, yet TCRdb's version contains in-frame clones alone and is incomplete. The table has 310,000 or so clones, 86% seen once. What was sequenced was peripheral blood. These receptors all come from a woman aged 45-60 years with acute or convalescent COVID-19. The CDR3 runs from the conserved cysteine through the conserved F or W. A D gene is named only where the DNA matches it firmly. The listing skips clone size in some rows; elsewhere it reads once, few, many or a size class.

v_call	clone_size	d_call	j_call	cdr3_nt	cdr3_aa
TRBV6-1	.	.	TRBJ1-3	TGTGCCAGCAGTGAAGTAGCTGGAAACACCATATATTTT	CASSEVAGNTIYF
TRBV19	.	TRBD1	TRBJ1-5	TGTGCCAGTAGTTGGGGCAGGGGGAGCAATCAGCCCCAGCATTTT	CASSWGRGSNQPQHF
TRBV5-1	.	.	TRBJ1-6	TGCGCCAGCAGCTTGGAGGAGGGTTCACCCCTCCACTTT	CASSLEEGSPLHF
TRBV28	.	TRBD2	TRBJ2-1	TGTGCCAGCAGTCCTAGGACGACGGGACTATTATACAATGAGCAGTTCTTC	CASSPRTTGLLYNEQFF
TRBV7-8	few	.	TRBJ1-4	TGTGCCAGCAGCTTAGGCCAGGGAGAAAAACTGTTTTTT	CASSLGQGEKLFF
TRBV30	.	.	TRBJ1-6	TGTGCCTGGGGACAGTCTAATTCACCCCTCCACTTT	CAWGQSNSPLHF
TRBV11-3	.	TRBD1	TRBJ2-1	TGTGCCAGCAGCCTCGGACAGGGGGATGGGAATGAGCAGTTCTTC	CASSLGQGDGNEQFF
TRBV9	.	TRBD1	TRBJ1-1	TGTGCCAGCGCTCACAGGGGGAACACTGAAGCTTTCTTT	CASAHRGNTEAFF
TRBV29-1	.	.	TRBJ2-7	TGCAGCGCAAAAGACACCACGAGCTCCTACGAGCAGTACTTC	CSAKDTTSSYEQYF
TRBV9	.	.	TRBJ1-4	TGTGCCAGCAGCGCTCCCCGGGGGGGGTCTAGTGAAAAACTGTTTTTT	CASSAPRGGSSEKLFF
TRBV7-8	.	TRBD1	TRBJ2-5	TGTGCCAGCAGCTTAGCTCGTGTCCCCGCCAGGGGGCTCTCAGAGACCCAGTACTTC	CASSLARVPARGLSETQYF
TRBV5-1	.	TRBD1	TRBJ2-6	TGCGCCAGCAGCTTGGTCGGACAGGGTAGCTCTGGGGCCAACGTCCTGACTTTC	CASSLVGQGSSGANVLTF
TRBV6-5	.	.	TRBJ2-5	TGTGCCAGCAGCCGAGGACTGCAAGAGACCCAGTACTTC	CASSRGLQETQYF